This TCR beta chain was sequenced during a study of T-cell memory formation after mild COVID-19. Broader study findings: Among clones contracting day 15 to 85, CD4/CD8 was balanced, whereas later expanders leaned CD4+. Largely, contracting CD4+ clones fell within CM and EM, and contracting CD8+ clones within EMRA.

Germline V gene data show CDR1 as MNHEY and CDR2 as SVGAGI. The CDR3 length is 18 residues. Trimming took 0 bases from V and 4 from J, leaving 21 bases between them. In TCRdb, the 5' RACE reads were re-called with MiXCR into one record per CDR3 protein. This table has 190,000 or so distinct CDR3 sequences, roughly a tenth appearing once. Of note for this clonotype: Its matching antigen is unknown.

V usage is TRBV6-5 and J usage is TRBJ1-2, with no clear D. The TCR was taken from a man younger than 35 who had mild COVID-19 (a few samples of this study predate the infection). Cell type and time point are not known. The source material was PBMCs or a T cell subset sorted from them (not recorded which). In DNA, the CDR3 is TGTGCCAGCAGTTACTCGATGGTAATGTCCTACCCGGGCTATGGCTACACCTTC. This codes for CASSYSMVMSYPGYGYTF.